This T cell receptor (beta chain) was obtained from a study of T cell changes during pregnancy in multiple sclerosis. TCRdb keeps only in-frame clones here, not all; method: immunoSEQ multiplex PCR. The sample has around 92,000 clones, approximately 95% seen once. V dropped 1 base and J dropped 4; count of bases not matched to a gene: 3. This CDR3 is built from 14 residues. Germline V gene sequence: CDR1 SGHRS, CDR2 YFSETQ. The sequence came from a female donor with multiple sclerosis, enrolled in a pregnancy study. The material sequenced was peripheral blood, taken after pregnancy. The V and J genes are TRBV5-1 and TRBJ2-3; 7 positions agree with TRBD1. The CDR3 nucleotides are TGCGCCAGCAGCTTGCCCCAGGGGGCAGATACGCAGTATTTT. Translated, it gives CASSLPQGADTQYF. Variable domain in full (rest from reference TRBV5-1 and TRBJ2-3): KAGVTQTPRYLIKTRGQQVTLSCSPISGHRSVSWYQQTPGQGLQFLFEYFSETQRNKGNFPGRFSGRQFSNSRSEMNVSTLELGDSALYLCASSLPQGADTQYFGPGTRLTVL.